This is a list of T cell receptor beta chains from one sample in a study of blood T cells in healthy people across ages. TCRdb used MiXCR to reprocess the 5' RACE reads, holding one entry per CDR3 protein. The table includes about 2 million distinct CDR3 sequences, roughly 50% detected once. The sample comprised blood. These receptors were collected from a middle-aged woman in good health. CDR3s include the opening cysteine and the closing phenylalanine or tryptophan. The order of the fields is V gene, clone size, D gene, J gene, CDR3 DNA, CDR3 protein. D genes are given only for firm matches. Only part of the rows carry a size: once, few, many, or a class if the clone is expanded.

V gene: TRBV25-1; clone size: few; D gene: TRBD1; J gene: TRBJ1-2; CDR3 DNA: TGTGCCAGCAGTGGCGGCTGGACAGGGAGGGTTGGCTACACCTTC; CDR3 protein: CASSGGWTGRVGYTF
V gene: TRBV11-2; clone size: -; D gene: TRBD1; J gene: TRBJ1-3; CDR3 DNA: TGTGCCAGCAGACCTCTGACAGGGACTGGAAACACCATATATTTT; CDR3 protein: CASRPLTGTGNTIYF
V gene: TRBV12-3/TRBV12-4; clone size: few; D gene: -; J gene: TRBJ1-2; CDR3 DNA: TGTGCCAGCAGTTTTCAGGGGCACTATGGCTACACCTTC; CDR3 protein: CASSFQGHYGYTF
V gene: TRBV2; clone size: once; D gene: -; J gene: TRBJ1-1; CDR3 DNA: TGTGCCAGCAGTGATCCCCCCTCTGAAGCTTTCTTT; CDR3 protein: CASSDPPSEAFF
V gene: TRBV3-1; clone size: -; D gene: TRBD2; J gene: TRBJ2-1; CDR3 DNA: TGTGCCAGCACCGACGGGGGGGCCTCCTACAATGAGCAGTTCTTC; CDR3 protein: CASTDGGASYNEQFF
V gene: TRBV4-3; clone size: -; D gene: TRBD2; J gene: TRBJ2-3; CDR3 DNA: TGCGCCAGCAGCCAATCCCTTAGCGGGAGTTCGGATACGCAGTATTTT; CDR3 protein: CASSQSLSGSSDTQYF
V gene: TRBV5-1; clone size: -; D gene: -; J gene: TRBJ2-1; CDR3 DNA: TGCGCCAGCAGCTTGGCAGCTAGCGCGTCTTACAGTGAGCAGTTCTTC; CDR3 protein: CASSLAASASYSEQFF
V gene: TRBV25-1; clone size: -; D gene: -; J gene: TRBJ1-2; CDR3 DNA: TGTGCCAGCAGTGGTATACAGGGAGGCTATGGCTACACCTTC; CDR3 protein: CASSGIQGGYGYTF
V gene: TRBV5-6; clone size: few; D gene: -; J gene: TRBJ2-1; CDR3 DNA: TGTGCCAGCAGCTTAACTATGGATGAGCAGTTCTTC; CDR3 protein: CASSLTMDEQFF
V gene: TRBV4-1; clone size: once; D gene: -; J gene: TRBJ1-4; CDR3 DNA: TGCGCCAGCAGGGATGAGACGGGGGAAAGGCATGAAAAACTGTTTTTT; CDR3 protein: CASRDETGERHEKLFF
V gene: TRBV7-2; clone size: -; D gene: TRBD1; J gene: TRBJ1-6; CDR3 DNA: TGTGCCAGCAGCGCTGGACAGGGCCTCGGTAATTCACCCCTCCACTTT; CDR3 protein: CASSAGQGLGNSPLHF
V gene: TRBV6-1; clone size: -; D gene: -; J gene: TRBJ1-5; CDR3 DNA: TGTGCCAGCAGTGGGCCGCCCAGCAATCAGCCCCAGCATTTT; CDR3 protein: CASSGPPSNQPQHF
V gene: TRBV5-1; clone size: -; D gene: -; J gene: TRBJ1-2; CDR3 DNA: TGCGCCAGCAGCTTCATGGCTTCAAGGGGAGGGGATGGCTACACCTTC; CDR3 protein: CASSFMASRGGDGYTF
V gene: TRBV29-1; clone size: few; D gene: -; J gene: TRBJ2-3; CDR3 DNA: TGCAGCGTTGAATCTGTTGCTAGCACAGATACGCAGTATTTT; CDR3 protein: CSVESVASTDTQYF
V gene: TRBV20-1; clone size: -; D gene: TRBD1; J gene: TRBJ1-2; CDR3 DNA: TGCAGTGCTAGAGATCTGCTCTTCAGCGGGACAGGGGTGTATGGCTACACCTTC; CDR3 protein: CSARDLLFSGTGVYGYTF
V gene: TRBV5-1; clone size: -; D gene: TRBD2; J gene: TRBJ2-7; CDR3 DNA: TGCGCCAGCAGCTTGGGGCTAGCGGGGACCAACGAGCAGTACTTC; CDR3 protein: CASSLGLAGTNEQYF
V gene: TRBV5-1; clone size: -; D gene: -; J gene: TRBJ1-1; CDR3 DNA: TGCGCCAGCAGCTTGGCAGGCGGCCTTGAAGCTTTCTTT; CDR3 protein: CASSLAGGLEAFF
V gene: TRBV28; clone size: -; D gene: -; J gene: TRBJ1-5; CDR3 DNA: TGTGCCAGCAGTTCAGACCGGTTGCAGCCCCAGCATTTT; CDR3 protein: CASSSDRLQPQHF
V gene: TRBV9; clone size: -; D gene: -; J gene: TRBJ2-3; CDR3 DNA: TGTGCCAGCAGCGTAGGGGTTCACAGGGCAGATACGCAGTATTTT; CDR3 protein: CASSVGVHRADTQYF
V gene: TRBV2; clone size: -; D gene: -; J gene: TRBJ2-7; CDR3 DNA: TGTGCCAGCCTCGGCTCGAGCTCCTACGGGCAGTACTTC; CDR3 protein: CASLGSSSYGQYF
V gene: TRBV4-2; clone size: few; D gene: TRBD2; J gene: TRBJ2-5; CDR3 DNA: TGTGCCAGCAGCCAAGAGTGGAGGACTAGCGGGGGAATAGGAGAGACCCAGTACTTC; CDR3 protein: CASSQEWRTSGGIGETQYF
V gene: TRBV10-3; clone size: -; D gene: TRBD2; J gene: TRBJ2-1; CDR3 DNA: TGTGCCATCAGTGCTCCGGCTTCCGGGACTAGCGGGGGATACTCCTACAATGAGCAGTTCTTC; CDR3 protein: CAISAPASGTSGGYSYNEQFF
V gene: TRBV5-1; clone size: few; D gene: -; J gene: TRBJ2-6; CDR3 DNA: TGCGCCAGCAGCTTGCTTACATCTGGGGCCAACGTCCTGACTTTC; CDR3 protein: CASSLLTSGANVLTF
V gene: TRBV7-8; clone size: -; D gene: TRBD1; J gene: TRBJ2-1; CDR3 DNA: TGTGCCAGCAGCCCAAACCCAGGGGGCGGGGAGACCCAGTTCTTC; CDR3 protein: CASSPNPGGGETQFF
V gene: TRBV7-2; clone size: few; D gene: TRBD2; J gene: TRBJ2-1; CDR3 DNA: TGTGCCAGCCCCCCGCTAGCGGGCACATACAATGAGCAGTTCTTC; CDR3 protein: CASPPLAGTYNEQFF
V gene: TRBV11-2; clone size: -; D gene: -; J gene: TRBJ2-1; CDR3 DNA: TGTGCCAGCAGCTTAGCGGGACCCAAAAATGAGCAGTTCTTC; CDR3 protein: CASSLAGPKNEQFF
V gene: TRBV5-1; clone size: few; D gene: TRBD1; J gene: TRBJ2-5; CDR3 DNA: TGCGCCAGCAGCTTCCGACAGGGGCCCTACCAAGAGACCCAGTACTTC; CDR3 protein: CASSFRQGPYQETQYF
V gene: TRBV5-5; clone size: -; D gene: TRBD1; J gene: TRBJ1-1; CDR3 DNA: TGTGCCAGCAGCCAAGGGACAGGGGTGTACACTGAAGCTTTCTTT; CDR3 protein: CASSQGTGVYTEAFF
V gene: TRBV4-2; clone size: few; D gene: -; J gene: TRBJ2-1; CDR3 DNA: TGTGCCAGCAGCGCATTGACTGGAAACAATGAGCAGTTCTTC; CDR3 protein: CASSALTGNNEQFF
V gene: TRBV6-1; clone size: -; D gene: TRBD2; J gene: TRBJ2-1; CDR3 DNA: TGTGCCAGCAGTTCAGCTAGCGGGGGGAGGAGTAATGAGCAGTTCTTC; CDR3 protein: CASSSASGGRSNEQFF
V gene: TRBV28; clone size: -; D gene: -; J gene: TRBJ2-1; CDR3 DNA: TGTGCCACCAAGAAGGGGGACGGGGTATACAATGAGCAGTTCTTC; CDR3 protein: CATKKGDGVYNEQFF
V gene: TRBV28; clone size: -; D gene: -; J gene: TRBJ1-5; CDR3 DNA: TGTGCCAGCACCCTGCAGGTGAGCAATCAGCCCCAGCATTTT; CDR3 protein: CASTLQVSNQPQHF
V gene: TRBV20-1; clone size: few; D gene: -; J gene: TRBJ1-2; CDR3 DNA: TGCAGTGCTAGGGCAGGGGTTTACTATGGCTACACCTTC; CDR3 protein: CSARAGVYYGYTF
V gene: TRBV29-1; clone size: -; D gene: TRBD1; J gene: TRBJ2-2; CDR3 DNA: TGCAGCGTTTCGGGGATAAGAGACAGGGACACCGGGGAGCTGTTTTTT; CDR3 protein: CSVSGIRDRDTGELFF
V gene: TRBV6-5; clone size: -; D gene: -; J gene: TRBJ1-5; CDR3 DNA: TGTGCCAGCAGTTCCTCCTTTGGCAGGGCCCCCCGCAATCAGCCCCAGCATTTT; CDR3 protein: CASSSSFGRAPRNQPQHF
V gene: TRBV6-6; clone size: -; D gene: -; J gene: TRBJ2-6; CDR3 DNA: TGTGCCAGCAGACCCAGGGGTTCCTCTGGGGCCAACGTCCTGACTTTC; CDR3 protein: CASRPRGSSGANVLTF
V gene: TRBV5-1; clone size: -; D gene: -; J gene: TRBJ2-5; CDR3 DNA: TGCGCCAGCAGCCGAGTTGGGGACGGTGGAGAGACCCAGTACTTC; CDR3 protein: CASSRVGDGGETQYF
V gene: TRBV20-1; clone size: once; D gene: -; J gene: TRBJ2-7; CDR3 DNA: TGCAGTTTCAGCGCTTCCTCCTTCGAGCAGCACTTC; CDR3 protein: CSFSASSFEQHF
V gene: TRBV6-2/TRBV6-3; clone size: -; D gene: -; J gene: TRBJ2-7; CDR3 DNA: TGTGCCAGCAGTTACGCGAGCCCGGGCAACTACGAGCAGTACTTC; CDR3 protein: CASSYASPGNYEQYF
V gene: TRBV6-2/TRBV6-3; clone size: -; D gene: TRBD1; J gene: TRBJ2-3; CDR3 DNA: TGTGCCAGCAGCCAAACGGGACAGGGGGCTGGTACGCAGTATTTT; CDR3 protein: CASSQTGQGAGTQYF
V gene: TRBV11-2; clone size: few; D gene: -; J gene: TRBJ2-1; CDR3 DNA: TGTGCCAGCAGCTCCCTACATGGATCCTACAATGAGCAGTTCTTC; CDR3 protein: CASSSLHGSYNEQFF
V gene: TRBV27; clone size: -; D gene: -; J gene: TRBJ1-1; CDR3 DNA: TGTGCCAGCAGTTTATCGTCAGGCGGAGGTTTGGCTGAAGCTTTCTTT; CDR3 protein: CASSLSSGGGLAEAFF
V gene: TRBV11-2; clone size: few; D gene: -; J gene: TRBJ1-2; CDR3 DNA: TGTGCCAGCAGCTTAGTTCGGGACGGCCAGTATGGCTACACCTTC; CDR3 protein: CASSLVRDGQYGYTF
V gene: TRBV4-3; clone size: -; D gene: -; J gene: TRBJ2-1; CDR3 DNA: TGCGCCAGCAGCCAAGATATGGGGATTGGGGGTGAGCAGTTCTTC; CDR3 protein: CASSQDMGIGGEQFF
V gene: TRBV5-1; clone size: few; D gene: -; J gene: TRBJ2-7; CDR3 DNA: TGCGCCAGCAGCCCGAGAACAGCCAACTACGAGCAGTACTTC; CDR3 protein: CASSPRTANYEQYF
V gene: TRBV12-3/TRBV12-4; clone size: -; D gene: -; J gene: TRBJ2-3; CDR3 DNA: TGTGCCAGCAGTGCGAATCCTGAAAACACAGATACGCAGTATTTT; CDR3 protein: CASSANPENTDTQYF
V gene: TRBV20-1; clone size: -; D gene: -; J gene: TRBJ2-3; CDR3 DNA: TGCAGTGCTAGAGATTCGGGGGTGTTTGCCTGGGACACAGATACGCAGTATTTT; CDR3 protein: CSARDSGVFAWDTDTQYF
V gene: TRBV24-1; clone size: -; D gene: -; J gene: TRBJ1-5; CDR3 DNA: TGTGCCACCAGTGGGGGGGAAGGACAGCCCCAGCATTTT; CDR3 protein: CATSGGEGQPQHF
V gene: TRBV12-3/TRBV12-4; clone size: once; D gene: -; J gene: TRBJ2-1; CDR3 DNA: TGTGCCAGCAGTTTCGGGCGGGGGCCCTCCTACAATGAGCAGTTCTTC; CDR3 protein: CASSFGRGPSYNEQFF
V gene: TRBV7-9; clone size: -; D gene: -; J gene: TRBJ1-1; CDR3 DNA: TGTGCCAGCAGCAACAACTCTAACAGGGAGGGCGAAGCTTTCTTT; CDR3 protein: CASSNNSNREGEAFF
V gene: TRBV12-3/TRBV12-4; clone size: -; D gene: TRBD2; J gene: TRBJ2-5; CDR3 DNA: TGTGCCAGCAGCGGACTAGCGGTTCTTGAGACCCAGTACTTC; CDR3 protein: CASSGLAVLETQYF
V gene: TRBV20-1; clone size: few; D gene: -; J gene: TRBJ2-5; CDR3 DNA: TGCAGTGCTAAAAAGACAGGGACTACCAAACAAGAGACCCAGTACTTC; CDR3 protein: CSAKKTGTTKQETQYF
V gene: TRBV2; clone size: -; D gene: -; J gene: TRBJ1-2; CDR3 DNA: TGTGCCAGCAGTGTTGGGTGGGGTGGAAACTATGGCTACACCTTC; CDR3 protein: CASSVGWGGNYGYTF
V gene: TRBV29-1; clone size: few; D gene: TRBD2; J gene: TRBJ2-3; CDR3 DNA: TGCAGCGTTGTACCAGCGGGGATGAGGGATACGCAGTATTTT; CDR3 protein: CSVVPAGMRDTQYF
V gene: TRBV20-1; clone size: few; D gene: -; J gene: TRBJ2-5; CDR3 DNA: TGCAGTGCTAGAGATTTTGCGGGGTACCAAGAGACCCAGTACTTC; CDR3 protein: CSARDFAGYQETQYF